This TCR beta chain was obtained from a study of T cells in Graves' hyperthyroidism and ophthalmopathy. This clonotype has ten or more counts. Its antigen is not known. This CDR3 comprises 13 residues. V lost 4 bases to trimming and J lost 2 bases, with 11 bases between them. Germline loops: CDR1 GTSNPN, CDR2 SVGIG (reference sequence). Using RNA transcripts as the source, TCR beta CDR3 regions were amplified. First-round RT-PCR with HTBI primers amplified the TCR CDR3 region. TCRdb redid the calling of the multiplex PCR reads with MiXCR, one entry per CDR3 protein. The sample comprises some 300,000 distinct CDR3 sequences, less than 20% of which are singletons, and about two fifths rests with the top ten. Fresh peripheral blood, roughly 10 ml of it, supplied the PBMCs. Study results and caveats: The model foresaw ophthalmopathy a median around 6.4 months prior to onset.

The chain couples TRBV30 to TRBJ1-2; maybe TRBD1 (5 bases). This TCR was sampled from a man aged 50 to 59 with Graves' ophthalmopathy. Sample: blood. CDR3 DNA sequence: TGTGCCTGGACGATGGGGGGGAACTATGGCTACACCTTC. Protein: CAWTMGGNYGYTF. Combining the CDR3 with reference TRBV30 and TRBJ1-2 gives the whole variable domain SQTIHQWPATLVQPVGSPLSLECTVEGTSNPNLYWYRQAAGRGLQLLFYSVGIGQISSEVPQNLSASRPQDRQFILSSKKLLLSDSGFYLCAWTMGGNYGYTFGSGTRLTVV.